Below are 27 T cell receptor beta chains sequenced from a single sample in a study of CD8+CD57+ T cells in acquired aplastic anemia. Patients sequenced had flow cytometry evidence of CD8+CD57+ cell expansion. TCR beta VDJ and CDR3 profiling used genomic DNA as template. TCRdb reprocessed the reads via MiXCR and lists one record per CDR3 protein. The table records fewer than 250,000 distinct CDR3 sequences, 47% of them present only once. The sample was sorted CD4+, CD8+, or CD8+CD57+ T cells (not recorded which) from PBMCs. These TCRs come from a human donor with aplastic anemia.

The chain employs TRBV30 and TRBJ2-7; 15 bases map to TRBD2. The germline gives CDR1 GTSNPN, CDR2 SVGIG (reference sequence). This CDR3 has 14 residues. Trimming took 3 bases from V and 5 from J; bases not matched to a gene: 2. The DNA for the CDR3 is TGTGCCTGGAGAGGACTAGCGGGGGGGAACGAGCAGTACTTC. It specifies CAWRGLAGGNEQYF.

This clonotype was counted a single time. Just one base apart from a much larger clone, this may be a read error. The chain uses TRBV7-9 and TRBJ1-2; D is perhaps TRBD1 (5 bases). Germline CDR1 is SEHNR and CDR2 is FQNEAQ (reference sequence). The CDR3 has 15 amino acids. Here the CDR3 reads CTSSLLKTGVGGYTF. The CDR3 DNA reads as TGTACCAGCAGCTTACTTAAGACGGGGGTGGGGGGCTACACCTTC.

V usage is TRBV9 and J usage is TRBJ2-2; 16 nucleotides align to TRBD2. Trimming cost V 3 bases and J 6 bases; bases outside gene matches: 2. Germline CDR1 reads SGDLS; CDR2 reads YYNGEE. The CDR3 runs to 16 residues. Here the CDR3 DNA reads TGTGCCAGCAGCGAGGGGACTAGCGGGGGGGCCGGGGAGCTGTTTTTT. Its protein product is CASSEGTSGGAGELFF.

This clonotype was counted at least ten times. The chain couples TRBV4-1 to TRBJ1-5; D uncertain. Trimming removed 2 bases from V and 6 bases from J, with 11 bases in between. Germline assignment: CDR1 MGHRA and CDR2 YSYEKL. The CDR3 covers 14 residues. The CDR3 is CASSQIGGGQPQHF. The CDR3 region has the DNA TGCGCCAGCAGCCAAATTGGTGGAGGTCAGCCCCAGCATTTT.

With respect to this clonotype: Likely a read error: the CDR3 ends without its conserved phenylalanine or tryptophan. The gene calls are TRBV30 and TRBJ2-7, with D perhaps matching TRBD1 (5 bases). Per the germline V gene, CDR1 is GTSNPN and CDR2 is SVGIG (reference sequence). The CDR3 totals 14 residues. The germline V and J ends were trimmed by 2 bases and 2 bases, with 13 bases remaining between them. The CDR3 here is CAWSSQVGTYEQYL. The CDR3 nucleotides are TGTGCCTGGAGTTCACAGGTCGGAACCTACGAGCAGTACCTC.

The chain carries TRBV24-1 and TRBJ2-7; D might be TRBD1 (6 bases). CDR1 and CDR2 from the germline V gene are KGHDR and SFDVKD. The V and J ends lost 4 bases and 1 base respectively, with 13 bases between them. The CDR3 spans 15 residues. CDR3 sequence (DNA): TGTGCCACCAGTGACCCGGACAGAGATTCCTACGAGCAGTACTTC. This gives the protein CATSDPDRDSYEQYF.

Many counts were recorded for this clonotype. CDR3: CATSGSGTRITDTQYF. The DNA for the CDR3 is TGTGCCACCAGTGGATCCGGGACTAGGATCACAGATACGCAGTATTTT. The chain joins TRBV24-1 to TRBJ2-3, with 8 bases matching TRBD2. Germline assignment: CDR1 KGHDR and CDR2 SFDVKD. V lost 5 bases and J lost 2; bases outside the gene matches: 8. The CDR3 consists of 16 residues.

V and J are TRBV28 and TRBJ1-2; D is undetermined. Between the trimmed V and J ends, which lost 6 bases and 6 bases, there was a span of 14 bases. Germline V gene lookup returns CDR1 MDHEN and CDR2 SYDVKM. This CDR3 comprises 13 residues. CDR3 nucleotide sequence: TGTGCCAGCAGCAAAGGGCACGGGGATGGCTACACCTTC. Translating gives CASSKGHGDGYTF.

V usage is TRBV7-8 and J usage is TRBJ2-7, with 11 positions matching TRBD1. There are 16 residues in the CDR3. Unmatched junction bases numbered 3, after V lost 0 bases and J lost 2 bases. Germline lookup yields CDR1 SGHVS and CDR2 FQNEAQ. CDR3 in DNA: TGTGCCAGCAGCTTAGCGGGGACAGGGGGTGCCTACGAGCAGTACTTC. Protein product: CASSLAGTGGAYEQYF.

The chain couples TRBV7-9 to TRBJ2-1, with 11 bases fitting TRBD2. The CDR3 extends over 15 amino acids. In germline, CDR1 is SEHNR, CDR2 FQNEAQ (reference sequence). With V trimmed by 5 bases and J by 7 bases, 7 bases remained unmatched. This CDR3 is CASSKLAGAWNEQFF. In nucleotides, the CDR3 is TGTGCCAGCAGCAAACTAGCGGGGGCGTGGAATGAGCAGTTCTTC.

The CDR3 DNA is TGTGCCAGTAGTATAGGGCGGGGGAGCTCCTACGAGCAGTACTTC. This translates into CASSIGRGSSYEQYF. The genes are TRBV19 and TRBJ2-7, with 7 bases aligning to TRBD2. Trimming at V came to 1 base and at J to 0 bases, leaving 3 bases not matched to a gene. This CDR3 has 15 amino acids. CDR1 is LNHDA, CDR2 SQIVND, per germline (reference sequence).

V gene TRBV12-3 or TRBV12-4 combines with J gene TRBJ1-2, with D perhaps TRBD1 (5 bases). This CDR3 comprises 14 residues. Deletions cut 6 bases from V and 3 bases from J, with 14 bases between. CDR3 sequence (DNA): TGTGCCAGCAGCCCTGCGGGGGGACACTATGGCTACACCTTC. This codes for CASSPAGGHYGYTF.

The chain carries TRBV27 and TRBJ1-5, with D possibly matching TRBD1 (5 bases). V lost 4 bases to trimming and J lost 3 bases, with 16 bases between them. CDR1 is MNHEY, CDR2 SMNVEV, per germline (reference sequence). The length of the CDR3 is 16 residues. The CDR3 bases are TGTGCCAGCAGTTCACCCTCTGCGGGGACCAATCAGCCCCAGCATTTT. It is translated as CASSSPSAGTNQPQHF.

This rearrangement joins TRBV5-1 to TRBJ1-4; 8 bases are shared with TRBD1. This CDR3 has 13 residues. V dropped 5 bases and J dropped 6; count of bases not matched to a gene: 3. Germline V CDR1 and CDR2: SGHRS, YFSETQ. CDR3 sequence reads: CASSEDRDEKLFF. CDR3 nucleotides: TGCGCCAGCAGTGAGGACAGGGATGAAAAACTGTTTTTT.

The chain combines TRBV7-9 with TRBJ2-7, with no clear D. CDR1 SEHNR and CDR2 FQNEAQ come from the germline V gene (reference sequence). This CDR3 contains 17 residues. V dropped 6 bases and J dropped 0 bases, with 21 bases sitting between them. In DNA, the CDR3 is TGTGCCAGCAGTCCCCCGGGTCCGGGCGCCGACTCCTACGAGCAGTACTTC. This sequence encodes CASSPPGPGADSYEQYF.

The sample holds many counts of this clonotype. The chain combines TRBV6-5 with TRBJ1-1; D is undetermined. Between the trimmed V and J ends, which lost 11 bases and 2 bases, there was a span of 15 bases. The CDR3 length is 13 residues. CDR1 is MNHEY, CDR2 SVGAGI, per germline. DNA for the CDR3: TGTGCCGCCACAGCTAAACGAAACACTGAAGCTTTCTTT. Protein sequence: CAATAKRNTEAFF.

On this clonotype itself: Its ends do not fully match the called genes, so a read error is possible. The J gene is TRBJ1-4, the V gene TRBV5-5, with D perhaps matching TRBD1 (5 bases). The CDR3 has 16 amino acids. The germline CDR1 and CDR2 sequences are SGHKS and YYEKEE (reference sequence). The CDR3 reads CASSSSGGLRNGKLFF. The CDR3 region has the DNA TGTGCCAGCAGCTCTAGCGGGGGTCTCCGTAATGGAAAACTGTTTTTT.

This clonotype appeared many times. CDR3 DNA sequence: TGTGCCACCAGCAGAATAGGACTAGCGGGGGCTCTTAGCACAGATACGCAGTATTTT. Its protein product is CATSRIGLAGALSTDTQYF. J is TRBJ2-3 and V is TRBV15; TRBD2 agrees at 13 bases. The CDR3 sequence is 19 residues long. The germline V gene has CDR1 LNHNV and CDR2 YYDKDF (reference sequence). The V segment lost 2 bases and the J segment 0 bases; nucleotides outside the gene matches: 8. Full variable domain (missing parts from reference TRBV15 and TRBJ2-3): DAMVIQNPRYQVTQFGKPVTLSCSQTLNHNVMYWYQQKSSQAPKLLFHYYDKDFNNEADTPDNFQSRRPNTSFCFLDIRSPGLGDTAMYLCATSRIGLAGALSTDTQYFGPGTRLTVL.

This clonotype was seen ten or more times. The chain carries TRBV6-6 and TRBJ1-5; D gene unclear. Per germline, CDR1 MNHNY and CDR2 SVGAGI (reference sequence). Trimming took off 6 bases at V and 7 bases at J, with 16 bases between the two ends. The CDR3 totals 14 residues. This CDR3 is CASSLGPCSQPQHF. The CDR3 DNA is TGTGCCAGCAGCCTTGGCCCCTGCTCGCAGCCCCAGCATTTT.

Many counts were recorded for this clonotype. V gene TRBV7-9 combines with J gene TRBJ1-5; D unresolved. Germline V lookup: CDR1 SEHNR, CDR2 FQNEAQ (reference sequence). With 0 bases removed from V and 3 bases from J, the gap between germline ends came to 0 bases. There are 12 residues in the CDR3. This chain's CDR3 is CASSLANQPQHF. DNA for the CDR3: TGTGCCAGCAGCTTAGCCAATCAGCCCCAGCATTTT.

This clonotype was seen a few times. The gene calls are TRBV20-1 and TRBJ1-2, with a possible D match to TRBD1 (5 bases). The V and J ends lost 0 bases and 2 bases respectively, with 16 bases between them. In germline, CDR1 is DFQATT, CDR2 SNEGSKA (reference sequence). The CDR3 spans 16 residues. CDR3 in amino acids: CSARDGGPGANYGYTF. In DNA, the CDR3 is TGCAGTGCTAGAGATGGAGGGCCTGGGGCGAACTATGGCTACACCTTC.

The genes are TRBV10-3 and TRBJ2-1; TRBD1 agrees at 9 bases. The V gene end was trimmed by 4 bases and the J gene end by 8 bases; junction bases not matched to a gene: 0. This CDR3 comprises 12 residues. Germline V CDR1 and CDR2: ENHRY, SYGVKD. The CDR3 is CAISGDRDEQFF. CDR3 DNA: TGTGCCATCAGTGGGGACAGGGATGAGCAGTTCTTC.

The chain employs TRBV24-1 and TRBJ1-6; D is unclear. The CDR3 runs to 13 residues. Germline V gene data show CDR1 as KGHDR and CDR2 as SFDVKD. V lost 6 bases to trimming and J lost 6 bases, with 8 bases between them. The CDR3 DNA reads as TGTGCCACCAGTTTTGGGCGTAATTCACCCCTCCACTTT. Translated, it gives CATSFGRNSPLHF.

In its sample, this clonotype was seen many times. The V gene is TRBV9, the J gene TRBJ2-1, with D possibly TRBD1 on 6 matching bases. This CDR3 spans 16 amino acids. Trimming left V 2 bases short and J 4 bases short, with 16 bases between. CDR1 is SGDLS, CDR2 YYNGEE, per germline. The CDR3 DNA reads as TGTGCCAGCAGCGTTCCTAACTCAGGGGAATACAATGAGCAGTTCTTC. Translating gives CASSVPNSGEYNEQFF.

This clonotype showed up many times. This chain uses TRBV5-6 with TRBJ1-2, with D unclear. This CDR3 has 15 amino acids. The V end lost 1 base, the J end lost 6 bases, and 16 bases lay between the germline ends. Per the germline V gene, CDR1 is SGHDT and CDR2 is YYEEEE. CDR3 residues: CASSLPSNPGDGYTF. The CDR3 nucleotides are TGTGCCAGCAGCTTGCCCAGCAACCCCGGAGATGGCTACACCTTC.

This clonotype was picked up many times. V usage is TRBV20-1 and J usage is TRBJ1-1; perhaps TRBD1 as D (5 bases). Deletions cut 5 bases from V and 1 base from J, with 14 bases between. Germline CDR1 is DFQATT and CDR2 is SNEGSKA (reference sequence). This CDR3 has 14 residues. CDR3 amino acids: CSACLGTENTEAFF. The CDR3 nucleotides are TGCAGTGCTTGCCTGGGGACTGAGAACACTGAAGCTTTCTTT.

This clonotype was seen once. In DNA form, the CDR3 reads TGTGCCAGTAGTTTGCAGGGGAACTATGGCTACACCTTC. It is translated as CASSLQGNYGYTF. V and J are TRBV19 and TRBJ1-2, with D maybe TRBD1 (6 bases). The CDR3 spans 13 residues. CDR1 and CDR2 from the germline V gene are LNHDA and SQIVND (reference sequence). V lost 5 bases to trimming and J lost 2 bases, with 9 bases between them.